The rows below give T cell receptor beta chains drawn from one sample of a study of T cell responses to AZD1222 COVID-19 vaccine. Repertoires were generated with immunoSEQ multiplex PCR, while TCRdb's copy carries only in-frame clones and drops some. The repertoire includes 95,000 to 150,000 clones, roughly 86% of them detected once, and about 4.8% sits in the top ten. The sample consisted of peripheral blood, taken on day 0 of AZD1222 vaccination. The receptors stem from an adult in good health. CDR3s include the opening cysteine and the closing phenylalanine or tryptophan. A D gene is named only where the DNA matches it firmly. Rows may omit the clone size; those that give it use once, few, many or a size class.

j_call,cdr3_length,d_call,v_call,clone_size,cdr3_aa,cdr3_nt
TRBJ2-2,16,NA,TRBV4-1,NA,CASSQDLAGWTGELFF,TGCGCCAGCAGCCAAGATTTGGCGGGGTGGACCGGGGAGCTGTTTTTT
TRBJ1-2,15,NA,TRBV11-2,NA,CASSWGVGYNYGYTF,TGTGCCAGCAGCTGGGGAGTTGGCTATAACTATGGCTACACCTTC
TRBJ1-5,13,NA,TRBV19,NA,CASSIQGGRTQHF,TGTGCCAGTAGTATACAGGGCGGGAGGACCCAGCATTTT
TRBJ2-7,16,NA,TRBV9,NA,CASSATGTGYSYEQYF,TGTGCCAGCAGCGCGACCGGGACGGGCTATTCCTACGAGCAGTACTTC
TRBJ2-1,15,NA,TRBV5-1,NA,CASSLAAAGTGEQFF,TGCGCCAGCAGCTTGGCCGCGGCAGGGACGGGTGAGCAGTTCTTC
TRBJ2-3,14,NA,TRBV4-1,NA,CASSQVRSRHTQYF,TGCGCCAGCAGCCAGGTCAGAAGTAGGCATACGCAGTATTTT
TRBJ1-1,15,NA,TRBV7-9,NA,CASSWGDGRNTEAFF,TGTGCCAGCAGCTGGGGAGACGGAAGGAACACTGAAGCTTTCTTT
TRBJ1-5,13,NA,TRBV6-5,NA,CASSYRGAQPQHF,TGTGCCAGCAGTTACCGGGGTGCCCAGCCCCAGCATTTT
TRBJ2-7,14,NA,TRBV2,NA,CASSDQGSSYEQYF,TGTGCCAGCAGTGATCAGGGGAGCTCCTACGAGCAGTACTTC
TRBJ1-1,13,NA,TRBV27,NA,CASSALNRAEAFF,TGTGCCAGCAGTGCCCTCAACAGGGCTGAAGCTTTCTTT
TRBJ2-1,17,TRBD2,TRBV10-2,NA,CASRGFREGTSYNEQFF,TGCGCCAGCAGAGGGTTCCGGGAGGGGACCTCCTACAATGAGCAGTTCTTC
TRBJ2-5,14,NA,TRBV3-1/TRBV3-2,NA,CASSQSGSQETQYF,TGTGCCAGCAGCCAGAGCGGTTCTCAAGAGACCCAGTACTTC
TRBJ2-7,17,NA,TRBV24-1,NA,CATSDSRLRDTSYEQYF,TGTGCCACCAGTGATTCGCGTCTCCGGGACACCTCCTACGAGCAGTACTTC
TRBJ1-3,16,TRBD1,TRBV28,NA,CASRGQGALFLDTIYF,TGTGCCAGCCGAGGACAGGGAGCCCTCTTTTTGGACACCATATATTTT
TRBJ1-1,15,NA,TRBV15,many,CATSRSQGVNTEAFF,TGTGCCACCAGCAGATCGCAGGGAGTGAACACTGAAGCTTTCTTT
TRBJ2-5,12,NA,TRBV7-8,NA,CASSPVQETQYF,TGTGCCAGCAGCCCAGTTCAAGAGACCCAGTACTTC
TRBJ2-3,17,NA,TRBV27,NA,CASSFPGLQDNTDTQYF,TGTGCCAGCAGTTTTCCAGGGCTCCAGGACAACACAGATACGCAGTATTTT
TRBJ2-6,16,NA,TRBV7-2,NA,CASSSSTGNEANVLTF,TGTGCCAGCAGCTCTTCGACGGGAAATGAGGCCAACGTCCTGACTTTC
TRBJ2-7,16,NA,TRBV21-1,few,CASSKRGVPIPYEQYF,TGTGCCAGCAGCAAGAGGGGGGTCCCCATCCCCTACGAGCAGTACTTC
TRBJ2-3,11,NA,TRBV28,NA,CASSSADTQYF,TGTGCCAGCAGTTCTGCAGATACGCAGTATTTT
TRBJ1-6,17,NA,TRBV7-8,NA,CASSSPDMGGYNSPLHF,TGTGCCAGCAGCTCTCCGGACATGGGAGGATATAATTCACCCCTCCACTTT
TRBJ1-5,13,TRBD1,TRBV30,few,CAWAAGGYQPQHF,TGTGCCTGGGCAGCAGGGGGCTATCAGCCCCAGCATTTT
TRBJ2-3,18,TRBD2,TRBV27,NA,CASSLWPATRGSLDTQYF,TGTGCCAGCAGTTTATGGCCCGCCACGCGGGGGTCGCTAGATACGCAGTATTTT
TRBJ1-6,12,NA,TRBV5-1,NA,CASSHVGSPLHF,TGCGCCAGCAGCCACGTGGGTTCACCCCTCCACTTT
TRBJ2-5,15,TRBD2,TRBV30,NA,CAWSAGLAGGETQYF,TGTGCCTGGAGTGCGGGACTAGCGGGCGGAGAGACCCAGTACTTC
TRBJ1-3,11,NA,TRBV12-3/TRBV12-4,NA,CASGLGGTIYF,TGTGCCAGCGGCCTTGGTGGGACCATATATTTT
TRBJ1-6,17,NA,TRBV4-1,NA,CASSQDRGGSYNSPLHF,TGCGCCAGCAGCCAAGATAGGGGGGGGTCCTATAATTCACCCCTCCACTTT
TRBJ2-7,16,TRBD1,TRBV15,NA,CATSRVRAGGSYEQYF,TGTGCCACCAGCAGAGTTCGGGCAGGGGGATCCTACGAGCAGTACTTC
TRBJ2-1,16,NA,TRBV6-4,NA,CASSERRGSAVNEQFF,TGTGCCAGCAGCGAGCGTCGTGGCAGCGCGGTCAATGAGCAGTTCTTC
TRBJ1-3,15,TRBD1,TRBV5-8,NA,CASSSRQGFHGTIYF,TGTGCCAGCAGCTCGAGACAGGGTTTTCACGGCACCATATATTTT
TRBJ2-7,14,TRBD1,TRBV5-1,NA,CASSVGGQGREQYF,TGCGCCAGCAGCGTTGGAGGACAGGGCCGCGAGCAGTACTTC
TRBJ2-2,13,NA,TRBV7-8,NA,CASSLEDTGELFF,TGTGCCAGCAGCTTAGAAGACACCGGGGAGCTGTTTTTT
TRBJ2-5,12,NA,TRBV11-2,NA,CASSLVAETQYF,TGTGCCAGCAGCTTAGTTGCAGAGACCCAGTACTTC
TRBJ2-2,17,TRBD2,TRBV5-4,NA,CASSHASGRANTGELFF,TGTGCCAGCAGCCATGCCTCCGGGAGGGCGAACACCGGGGAGCTGTTTTTT
TRBJ1-5,15,TRBD1,TRBV28,NA,CASTRGQGMNQPQHF,TGTGCCAGCACAAGGGGACAGGGGATGAATCAGCCCCAGCATTTT
TRBJ2-5,15,TRBD2,TRBV5-6,NA,CASWGGASGLGAQYF,TGTGCCAGCTGGGGTGGGGCTAGCGGCCTGGGCGCCCAGTACTTC
TRBJ2-1,14,TRBD1,TRBV7-9,few,CASSSGQGSNEQFF,TGTGCCAGCAGCTCCGGACAGGGGTCCAATGAGCAGTTCTTC
TRBJ1-6,14,TRBD1,TRBV11-2,NA,CASSLESTGGTLHF,TGTGCCAGCAGCTTAGAGAGCACAGGGGGGACTCTCCACTTT
TRBJ2-1,15,TRBD2,TRBV3-1/TRBV3-2,once,CASTPTTIAGDEQFF,TGTGCCAGCACCCCAACCACTATAGCGGGAGATGAGCAGTTCTTC
TRBJ1-2,14,NA,TRBV6-5,once,CASSYQGTSYGYTF,TGTGCCAGCAGTTACCAGGGGACTTCCTATGGCTACACCTTC
TRBJ1-4,15,NA,TRBV6-5,NA,CASSSRTTTNEKLFF,TGTGCCAGCAGTTCGCGGACAACAACTAATGAAAAACTGTTTTTT